This TCR beta chain was recorded in a study of T-cell reconstitution after alpha-beta-depleted transplantation in children. A library of TCRbeta sequences, prepared with unique molecular identifiers, was generated. In TCRdb, the PCR reads were re-called with MiXCR into one record per CDR3 protein. This table holds 200,000 to 250,000 distinct CDR3 sequences, under 8.5% found once. Many counts were recorded for this clonotype. The CDR3 loop spans 13 amino acids. The V end was cut by 4 bases, the J end by 4 bases, with 8 bases between. The germline V gene encodes CDR1 SGHRS and CDR2 YFSETQ. The TCR originated in a boy between 2 and 10 years old with acute lymphoblastic leukemia, due to receive a stem cell transplant. The rearrangement joins TRBV5-1 to TRBJ2-2; D unclear. Sample: PBMCs, taken before TCRalphabeta/CD19-depleted stem cell transplant. The CDR3 nucleotides read TGCGCCAGCAGCCCTGCCCTCACCGGGGAGCTGTTTTTT. This sequence encodes CASSPALTGELFF.